These T cell receptor beta chains were read from a single sample in a study of blood T cell repertoires in COVID-19. Clones were read by immunoSEQ multiplex PCR, and TCRdb kept only the in-frame ones, dropping some. The table has about 340,000 clones, 85% to 90% seen once. Specimen: peripheral blood. These receptors were obtained from a woman aged 50 to 60 with COVID-19, enrolled during active disease. The CDR3 runs from the conserved cysteine through the conserved F or W. A D gene is named only where the DNA matches it firmly. A row's size may be missing; if present it is once, few, many or a size class.

j_gene	v_gene	abundance	d_gene	CDR3aa	CDR3nt
TRBJ2-7	TRBV5-1	-	-	CASSSGPQRGREQYF	TGCGCCAGCAGCTCCGGACCTCAACGGGGGAGGGAGCAGTACTTC
TRBJ1-2	TRBV6-1	once	-	CASSEWREGAYGYTF	TGTGCCAGCAGTGAATGGAGGGAAGGGGCCTATGGCTACACCTTC
TRBJ1-6	TRBV14	-	TRBD1	CASSHHRGRGDNSPLHF	TGTGCCAGCAGCCACCACAGGGGGCGAGGGGATAATTCACCCCTCCACTTT
TRBJ1-6	TRBV5-1	-	-	CASRKESSYNSPLHF	TGCGCCAGCAGGAAGGAGAGCTCCTATAATTCACCCCTCCACTTT
TRBJ1-6	TRBV5-1	few	TRBD1	CASSLLGTDLNSPLHF	TGCGCCAGCAGCCTCCTAGGGACAGACCTTAATTCACCCCTCCACTTT
TRBJ1-2	TRBV7-8	-	-	CASSSGQLNYGYTF	TGTGCCAGCAGCTCTGGACAGCTTAACTATGGCTACACCTTC
TRBJ2-5	TRBV30	-	TRBD2	CAWGGTSPQETQYF	TGTGCCTGGGGGGGGACTAGTCCGCAAGAGACCCAGTACTTC
TRBJ1-5	TRBV5-1	-	-	CASSPGQYSNQPQHF	TGCGCCAGCAGCCCAGGACAATATAGCAATCAGCCCCAGCATTTT
TRBJ2-1	TRBV4-1	-	TRBD2	CASSQAIPGGVLPGSYNEQFF	TGCGCCAGCAGCCAAGCGATTCCGGGAGGGGTTCTCCCCGGTTCCTACAATGAGCAGTTCTTC
TRBJ2-1	TRBV5-6	-	TRBD2	CASSWPGLAGANNEQFF	TGTGCCAGCAGCTGGCCGGGACTAGCGGGAGCAAACAATGAGCAGTTCTTC
TRBJ1-3	TRBV3-1/TRBV3-2	-	-	CASSPFGGWDSGNTIYF	TGTGCCAGCAGCCCCTTTGGGGGCTGGGACTCTGGAAACACCATATATTTT
TRBJ1-5	TRBV6-2/TRBV6-3	-	-	CASSLEQGWGNQPQHF	TGTGCCAGCAGTCTGGAACAGGGATGGGGAAATCAGCCCCAGCATTTT
TRBJ1-1	TRBV11-3	-	-	CASSLQANTEAFF	TGTGCCAGCAGCTTGCAGGCGAACACTGAAGCTTTCTTT
TRBJ1-1	TRBV9	few	-	CASSVDSLNTEAFF	TGTGCCAGCAGCGTAGACAGCCTGAACACTGAAGCTTTCTTT
TRBJ2-1	TRBV15	-	TRBD1	CATSRRPGPGQYNEQFF	TGTGCCACCAGCAGACGACCCGGGCCGGGACAGTACAATGAGCAGTTCTTC
TRBJ1-3	TRBV7-2	-	-	CASSLAGRLTGNTIYF	TGTGCCAGCAGCTTAGCGGGGAGATTGACTGGAAACACCATATATTTT
TRBJ1-6	TRBV19	few	-	CASSGGMLNSPLHF	TGTGCCAGTAGCGGGGGGATGCTAAATTCACCCCTCCACTTT
TRBJ2-7	TRBV11-3	-	TRBD1	CASSPGGEQYF	TGTGCCAGCAGCCCAGGGGGCGAGCAGTACTTC
TRBJ2-1	TRBV18	-	-	CASSSGVYNEQFF	TGTGCCAGCTCATCGGGGGTGTACAATGAGCAGTTCTTC
TRBJ1-1	TRBV13	-	-	CASSFYRVTEAFF	TGTGCCAGCAGCTTTTACAGGGTAACTGAAGCTTTCTTT
TRBJ1-2	TRBV9	-	TRBD1	CASSVVGTAYNYGYTF	TGTGCCAGCAGCGTAGTAGGGACAGCCTATAACTATGGCTACACCTTC
TRBJ2-2	TRBV4-1	-	TRBD1	CASSQDRTGPDTGELFF	TGCGCCAGCAGCCAAGATCGGACAGGGCCGGACACCGGGGAGCTGTTTTTT
TRBJ2-1	TRBV20-1	-	TRBD2	CSAVREHEQFF	TGCAGTGCTGTGCGGGAGCATGAGCAGTTCTTC
TRBJ2-7	TRBV7-3	few	-	CASSLQGRSYEQYF	TGTGCCAGCAGCTTACAGGGCAGATCCTACGAGCAGTACTTC
TRBJ1-1	TRBV10-3	-	TRBD1	CATRQGEYLNTEAFF	TGTGCCACCCGACAGGGAGAGTACTTGAACACTGAAGCTTTCTTT
TRBJ2-1	TRBV11-2	-	TRBD2	CASSGMTSARYNEQFF	TGTGCCAGCAGCGGAATGACTAGCGCCCGCTACAATGAGCAGTTCTTC